A single sample gave rise to the 23 T cell receptor beta chains below, sequenced in a study of T cell responses to AZD1222 COVID-19 vaccine. Libraries were prepared by immunoSEQ multiplex PCR; TCRdb keeps only in-frame clonotypes and omits some of them. The sample lists 180,000 or so clones, approximately 90% seen once, with roughly 1.4% in the top ten. The specimen was peripheral blood, collected 28 days after the second AZD1222 dose. Source of these receptors: an adult who received the AZD1222 COVID-19 vaccine.

The chain recombines TRBV9 with TRBJ1-3; D is possibly TRBD1 (6 bases). Trimming left V 4 bases short and J 0 bases short, with 14 bases between. The germline V gene encodes CDR1 SGDLS and CDR2 YYNGEE. This CDR3 spans 16 amino acids. CDR3: CASSTWTDYSGNTIYF. As DNA, the CDR3 is TGTGCCAGCAGCACTTGGACAGACTACTCTGGAAACACCATATATTTT. The entire variable domain, with the rest obtained from reference TRBV9 and TRBJ1-3, is as follows: DSGVTQTPKHLITATGQRVTLRCSPRSGDLSVYWYQQSLDQGLQFLIQYYNGEERAKGNILERFSAQQFPDLHSELNLSSLELGDSALYFCASSTWTDYSGNTIYFGEGSWLTVV.

This clone was observed a few times. The J gene is TRBJ1-6, the V gene TRBV7-2, with 8 bases matching TRBD1. The V gene end was trimmed by 4 bases and the J gene end by 8 bases; junction bases not matched to a gene: 19. The CDR3 consists of 19 residues. The germline V gene has CDR1 SGHTA and CDR2 FQGNSA. Written as DNA, the CDR3 is TGTGCCAGCAGCTCCCCCTCCGGGACAGGCCTCGTTTGGGATTCACCCCTCCACTTT. Protein product: CASSSPSGTGLVWDSPLHF. Full variable domain (outside the CDR3, taken from reference TRBV7-2 and TRBJ1-6): GAGVSQSPSNKVTEKGKDVELRCDPISGHTALYWYRQSLGQGLEFLIYFQGNSAPDKSGLPSDRFSAERTGGSVSTLTIQRTQQEDSAVYLCASSSPSGTGLVWDSPLHFGNGTRLTVT.

V usage is TRBV20-1 and J usage is TRBJ1-2; a weak D match, TRBD1 (5 bases). The CDR3 is 10 amino acids. The germline V gene has CDR1 DFQATT and CDR2 SNEGSKA (reference sequence). Trimming stripped 6 bases from V and 7 bases from J, with 9 bases between. The CDR3 is CSAQQAGYTF. CDR3 in DNA: TGCAGTGCCCAACAGGCTGGCTACACCTTC.

This clone turned up a few times. The chain uses TRBV6-5 and TRBJ1-2; 9 nucleotides align to TRBD1. With V trimmed by 8 bases and J by 4 bases, 2 bases remained unmatched. Germline CDR1 is MNHEY and CDR2 is SVGAGI. The CDR3 extends over 12 amino acids. For the CDR3, the DNA is TGTGCCAGCCAGGGACAGGGCTATGGCTACACCTTC. It translates to CASQGQGYGYTF.

V is TRBV7-9 and J is TRBJ1-5; no firm D call. The CDR3 has 12 amino acids. V lost 1 base, J lost 7 bases, and 5 bases lay in between. Germline V gene sequence: CDR1 SEHNR, CDR2 FQNEAQ (reference sequence). The CDR3 DNA is TGTGCCAGCAGCTTAGATCTCCAGCCCCAGCATTTT. Residues: CASSLDLQPQHF.

The chain has TRBV29-1 and TRBJ1-2; D uncertain. Germline CDR1 SQVTM, CDR2 ANQGSEA. With 0 bases removed from V and 4 bases from J, the gap between germline ends came to 9 bases. The CDR3 spans 13 residues. In DNA, the CDR3 is TGCAGCGTTGAAGACCCGGGAGCCTATGGCTACACCTTC. Amino acid sequence: CSVEDPGAYGYTF. Complete variable domain (other parts from reference TRBV29-1 and TRBJ1-2): SAVISQKPSRDICQRGTSLTIQCQVDSQVTMMFWYRQQPGQSLTLIATANQGSEATYESGFVIDKFPISRPNLTFSTLTVSNMSPEDSSIYLCSVEDPGAYGYTFGSGTRLTVV.

The CDR3 DNA reads as TGTGCCAGCAGTGGGGCCCCCGGGACAGGGGATTACGAGCAGTACTTC. Its protein is CASSGAPGTGDYEQYF. This chain links TRBV2 with TRBJ2-7; 10 nucleotides match TRBD1. Germline loops: CDR1 SNHLY, CDR2 FYNNEI. V dropped 4 bases and J dropped 4; count of bases not matched to a gene: 10. The CDR3 has 16 amino acids.

The J gene is TRBJ1-2, the V gene TRBV11-2, with TRBD1 matching 8 bases. The CDR3 extends over 15 amino acids. Losses at the gene ends were 4 bases for V and 2 bases for J; bases not matched to a gene: 6. CDR1 and CDR2 (germline): SGHAT, FQNNGV. CDR3 amino acids: CASSSRQGRNYGYTF. The CDR3 DNA reads TGTGCCAGCAGCTCTCGACAGGGGAGAAACTATGGCTACACCTTC. The variable domain in full, completed from reference TRBV11-2 and TRBJ1-2, reads EAGVAQSPRYKIIEKRQSVAFWCNPISGHATLYWYQQILGQGPKLLIQFQNNGVVDDSQLPKDRFSAERLKGVDSTLKIQPAKLEDSAVYLCASSSRQGRNYGYTFGSGTRLTVV.

Of note for this clone: The sample carries other DNA sequences with the same CDR3. The V call is TRBV5-6, the J call TRBJ2-7; D gene unclear. The CDR3 contains 11 residues. The V gene lost 0 bases and the J gene lost 3 bases, with 1 base spanning the gap. Germline CDR1 SGHDT, CDR2 YYEEEE. DNA of the CDR3: TGTGCCAGCAGCTTGGGCTACGAGCAGTACTTC. The encoded protein is CASSLGYEQYF.

This clone was seen a single time. CDR3 DNA sequence: TGTGCCAGCAGTTACCCGGACAGGAGCTCCTACGAGCAGTACTTC. Translated: CASSYPDRSSYEQYF. The V gene is TRBV6-2 or TRBV6-3, the J gene TRBJ2-7; 7 bases agree with TRBD1. Germline assignment: CDR1 MNHEY and CDR2 SVGEGT. With 2 bases clipped from V and 0 bases from J, the junction kept 4 bases outside the gene matches. This CDR3 has 15 residues.

J is TRBJ1-5 and V is TRBV6-6; 10 bases line up with TRBD1. The CDR3 extends over 14 amino acids. Trimming removed 2 bases from V and 7 bases from J; junction bases left unmatched: 2. CDR1 is MNHNY, CDR2 SVGAGI, per germline (reference sequence). CDR3 DNA: TGTGCCAGCAGTTACGGGACAGGGGTACAGCCCCAGCATTTT. Its translation is CASSYGTGVQPQHF.

The V and J genes are TRBV11-2 and TRBJ2-1; 8 nucleotides match TRBD1. The CDR3 is 18 residues long. Germline assignment: CDR1 SGHAT and CDR2 FQNNGV. V lost 1 base, J lost 0 bases, and 8 bases stayed unmatched. CDR3 amino acids: CASSLGPGGYSSYNEQFF. The CDR3 bases are TGTGCCAGCAGCTTAGGCCCAGGGGGCTATTCCTCCTACAATGAGCAGTTCTTC. The whole variable domain, remainder taken from reference TRBV11-2 and TRBJ2-1, is EAGVAQSPRYKIIEKRQSVAFWCNPISGHATLYWYQQILGQGPKLLIQFQNNGVVDDSQLPKDRFSAERLKGVDSTLKIQPAKLEDSAVYLCASSLGPGGYSSYNEQFFGPGTRLTVL.

This chain uses TRBV7-8 with TRBJ1-5; D unresolved. Trimming pared 5 bases from V and 5 bases from J, leaving 10 bases between. This CDR3 has 13 residues. Germline loops: CDR1 SGHVS, CDR2 FQNEAQ. The CDR3 DNA reads TGTGCCAGCAGCCGGAGAGGAGATCAGCCCCAGCATTTT. Its translation is CASSRRGDQPQHF.

This clone was recorded only once. This sequence joins TRBV11-2 and TRBJ1-3, with D tentatively TRBD1 (6 bases). Germline V gene lookup returns CDR1 SGHAT and CDR2 FQNNGV. This CDR3 contains 15 residues. V was clipped by 5 bases and J by 8 bases, with 19 bases between them. In DNA form, the CDR3 reads TGTGCCAGCAGCCTAATGACAGGTCTTCGAGACACCATATATTTT. Its translation: CASSLMTGLRDTIYF.

The CDR3 bases are TGCGCCAGCAGCCAAGGAGAGGGGGTCTATGGCTACACCTTC. Translation: CASSQGEGVYGYTF. V usage is TRBV4-1 and J usage is TRBJ1-2; D is perhaps TRBD1 (6 bases). Trimming took 1 base from V and 4 from J, leaving 10 bases between them. Germline V gene data show CDR1 as MGHRA and CDR2 as YSYEKL. The CDR3 has 14 residues.

The genes are TRBV6-5 and TRBJ2-7; D might be TRBD2 (5 bases). The V gene's germline CDR1 is MNHEY and CDR2 SVGAGI. The CDR3 has 13 residues. Trimming removed 2 bases at V and 6 bases at J, with 11 bases between. The CDR3 DNA follows: TGTGCCAGCAGTTACCGGAGGAAGGGCGAGCAGTACTTC. It codes for CASSYRRKGEQYF.

The rearrangement links TRBV9 to TRBJ1-6; D possibly corresponds to TRBD1 (5 bases). The ends were cut back, 6 bases at V and 7 bases at J, with 20 bases in the middle. Germline CDR1 SGDLS, CDR2 YYNGEE. This CDR3 contains 16 residues. CDR3: CASTPGTQLGNSPLHF. The CDR3 DNA reads as TGTGCCAGCACCCCCGGGACCCAATTGGGGAATTCACCCCTCCACTTT.

This rearrangement joins TRBV7-9 to TRBJ1-2, with 9 bases fitting TRBD1. Unmatched junction bases numbered 5, after V lost 0 bases and J lost 6 bases. Germline assignment: CDR1 SEHNR and CDR2 FQNEAQ (reference sequence). The CDR3 sequence is 15 residues long. CDR3 residues: CASSLALGQGDGYTF. Here the CDR3 DNA reads TGTGCCAGCAGCTTAGCTTTGGGACAGGGAGATGGCTACACCTTC.

The chain links TRBV20-1 to TRBJ2-1, with TRBD2 matching over 10 bases. The germline gives CDR1 DFQATT, CDR2 SNEGSKA (reference sequence). J lost 3 bases, V lost 3 bases, and 2 bases had no gene match. The CDR3 extends over 14 amino acids. CDR3 protein: CSASSSGGYNEQFF. As DNA, the CDR3 is TGCAGTGCTAGTTCTAGCGGGGGCTACAATGAGCAGTTCTTC.

This clone was picked up one time. The rearrangement links TRBV14 to TRBJ2-4, with D perhaps matching TRBD2 (6 bases). This CDR3 comprises 17 residues. CDR1 is SGHDN and CDR2 is FVKESK in the germline V gene. V lost 5 bases and J 0 bases, leaving 17 bases between the germline ends. The CDR3 DNA reads as TGTGCCAGCAGCGGGGGGTCAGCCTTACTAGCCAAAAACATTCAGTACTTC. It is translated as CASSGGSALLAKNIQYF.

The chain combines TRBV7-2 with TRBJ1-1; D is perhaps TRBD1 (5 bases). V shed 6 bases and J shed 6 bases, with 17 bases lying between them. Germline values: CDR1 SGHTA, CDR2 FQGNSA. CDR3 length: 14 residues. Here the CDR3 reads CASSVGPRGAEAFF. The DNA for the CDR3 is TGTGCCAGCAGTGTGGGTCCCCGGGGCGCTGAAGCTTTCTTT.

CDR3 region: CASSLLAGGRSSYNEQFF. CDR3 bases: TGTGCCAGCAGCCTGCTAGCGGGGGGGCGGAGCTCCTACAATGAGCAGTTCTTC. The rearrangement uses TRBV7-2 and TRBJ2-1, with TRBD2 matching 12 bases. The CDR3 sequence is 18 residues long. The V segment lost 5 bases and the J segment 0 bases; nucleotides outside the gene matches: 8. Germline CDR1 reads SGHTA; CDR2 reads FQGNSA.

The chain couples TRBV6-5 to TRBJ2-7; 8 nucleotides agree with TRBD1. The CDR3 extends over 16 amino acids. Trimming at V came to 0 bases and at J to 3 bases, leaving 7 bases not matched to a gene. Germline lookup yields CDR1 MNHEY and CDR2 SVGAGI. The CDR3 loop reads CASSYSPRGRFYEQYF. The CDR3 coding sequence is TGTGCCAGCAGTTACTCACCCAGGGGGCGATTCTACGAGCAGTACTTC.